This TCR beta chain was found in a study of T cell responses to AZD1222 COVID-19 vaccine. Background on the study: Analyses pooled second doses at about 4 or about 12 weeks.

Profiled with immunoSEQ multiplex PCR; TCRdb holds only in-frame clones, not every one. Of approximately 180,000 clones listed, 70% to 90% are singletons. Regarding the study as a whole: Baseline serostatus was positive in only a handful of AZD1222 recipients.

This clone was observed once. Its specificity is not known. This specimen consisted of peripheral blood, obtained on day 0 of AZD1222 vaccination. The sequence derives from an adult in good health.

This CDR3 is CASSFSGGPGELFF. The CDR3 nucleotides read TGTGCCAGCAGTTTTAGCGGGGGCCCCGGGGAGCTGTTTTTT. The J gene is TRBJ2-2, the V gene TRBV28; the match to TRBD2 covers 9 bases. The trim removed 3 bases at V and 6 bases at J, leaving 2 bases unmatched. The germline gives CDR1 MDHEN, CDR2 SYDVKM. The CDR3 is 14 amino acids.